This T cell receptor (beta chain) was sequenced during a study of cytomegalovirus exposure and HLA in healthy donors. Trimming cost V 2 bases and J 3 bases, with 11 bases left between them. CDR1 is MDHEN, CDR2 SYDVKM, per germline. CDR3 length equals 14 residues. Use of 60 Vbeta and 13 Jbeta primers characterized the PCR. TCRdb's copy holds only in-frame clones and misses some; the assay was immunoSEQ multiplex PCR. The sample has over 150,000 clones, approximately 80% seen once. The sequence was obtained from a woman aged 40 to 50 in good health and CMV-seropositive. Sequencing was carried out using PBMCs. The V gene is TRBV28, the J gene TRBJ2-7; weak D call: TRBD2 (6 bases). This chain's CDR3 is CASSLLAGLYEQYF. CDR3 DNA: TGTGCCAGCAGTTTACTCGCGGGGCTCTACGAGCAGTACTTC.